This T cell receptor beta chain derives from a study of lymphopenia after photon versus proton radiotherapy. Concerning this clone: Its cognate antigen is unknown.

TCRdb keeps only in-frame clones here, not all; method: immunoSEQ multiplex PCR. The table lists roughly 18,000 clones, 80% to 90% of them singletons. Overall study findings and caveats: Larger post-nadir TCR diversity loss correlated inversely with survival in deceased patients. After the lymphocyte nadir, photon-treated repertoires showed oligoclonal expansion, especially of CD8+ Temra cells. Photon-treated patients lost naive T cells and TCR diversity; proton-treated stayed stable. Authors raise, but do not show, better survival with proton therapy.

The CDR3 sequence is 12 residues long. Germline assignment: CDR1 ENHRY and CDR2 SYGVKD. V was clipped by 3 bases and J by 4 bases, with 7 bases between them. The chain employs TRBV10-3 and TRBJ2-7; D unclear. The receptor was derived from a woman between 45 and 60 years old with pancreatic cancer. The specimen was peripheral blood, collected from a patient treated with photon-based radiotherapy. In DNA, the CDR3 is TGTGCCATCAGTGAAGACCGATACGAGCAGTACTTC. This encodes CAISEDRYEQYF.